These 25 T cell receptor beta chains were sequenced from one sample in a study of blood T cells in healthy people across ages. A J-beta primer mix and a sample-barcoded 5' primer were used in a second PCR of about 7 to 12 cycles. TCRdb independently ran MiXCR on the 5' RACE reads; one entry per CDR3 protein. The repertoire holds over a million distinct CDR3 sequences, approximately 38% seen once, with approximately 7.9% in the top ten. The source material was blood. The receptors shown here come from a woman younger than 30 in good health.

This sequence joins TRBV20-1 and TRBJ2-7; D is unclear. CDR3 length: 13 amino acids. Germline CDR1 DFQATT, CDR2 SNEGSKA (reference sequence). For the CDR3, the DNA is TGCACCACCAGGTTAGAGAGCTCCTACGAGCAGTACTTC. Translation gives CTTRLESSYEQYF.

The J gene is TRBJ2-3, the V gene TRBV30, with 10 bases aligning to TRBD1. This CDR3 contains 15 residues. V dropped 0 bases and J dropped 1; count of bases not matched to a gene: 1. Germline V CDR1 and CDR2: GTSNPN, SVGIG (reference sequence). As DNA, the CDR3 is TGTGCCTGGAGTGTAGGGACAGGGGGCACAGATACGCAGTATTTT. It encodes CAWSVGTGGTDTQYF.

The V gene is TRBV27, the J gene TRBJ2-5, with D possibly TRBD2 on 6 matching bases. The V end lost 3 bases, the J end lost 6 bases, and 11 bases lay between the germline ends. The length of the CDR3 is 13 residues. Germline loops: CDR1 MNHEY, CDR2 SMNVEV (reference sequence). The CDR3 sequence is CASSLGLVKTQYF. The CDR3 bases are TGTGCCAGCAGTTTGGGACTCGTAAAGACCCAGTACTTC.

This clonotype was observed a handful of times. The rearrangement joins TRBV6-2 or TRBV6-3 to TRBJ2-3; D gene unclear. V was trimmed by 7 bases and J by 2 bases, leaving 10 bases between them. The germline V gene has CDR1 MNHEY and CDR2 SVGEGT. The CDR3 loop spans 13 amino acids. The chain's CDR3 is CASIRRLTDTQYF. The CDR3, as DNA: TGTGCCAGCATTCGGCGTCTCACAGATACGCAGTATTTT.

CDR3 bases: TGTGCCAGCAGCCTAGAGGGACTAGCGGGGGGGCAGGTTACAGATACGCAGTATTTT. Translating gives CASSLEGLAGGQVTDTQYF. This chain uses TRBV3-1 with TRBJ2-3; 16 bases line up with TRBD2. CDR3 size: 19 residues. Germline values: CDR1 LGHDT, CDR2 YNNKEL (reference sequence). With V trimmed by 4 bases and J by 3 bases, 10 bases remained unmatched.

The chain uses TRBV25-1 and TRBJ2-7, with a weak D call TRBD2 (6 bases). The V gene's germline CDR1 is MGHDK and CDR2 SYGVNS. The CDR3 totals 18 residues. V was pared by 6 bases and J by 7 bases, with 31 bases between. The CDR3 spells CASSWTMGPSSSYNEQYF. CDR3 coding DNA: TGTGCCAGCAGCTGGACTATGGGCCCTAGTAGCTCCTACAATGAGCAGTACTTC.

The rearrangement joins TRBV6-1 to TRBJ1-1; possible D gene TRBD1, 5 bases. Germline V gives CDR1 MNHNS, CDR2 SASEGT. V lost 4 bases and J 1 base, leaving 13 bases between the germline ends. CDR3 length equals 15 residues. In DNA form, the CDR3 reads TGTGCCAGCAGTGTGGCGGGACGGACGAACACTGAAGCTTTCTTT. Translated, it gives CASSVAGRTNTEAFF.

This clonotype turned up a few times. V and J are TRBV2 and TRBJ2-1; TRBD1 aligns across 7 bases. The CDR3 consists of 15 residues. Germline trimming cut 3 bases from V and 9 bases from J; bases unmatched to any gene: 11. In germline, CDR1 is SNHLY, CDR2 FYNNEI. CDR3 protein: CASSEERQGYGEQFF. CDR3 nucleotide sequence: TGTGCCAGCAGTGAGGAGCGACAGGGATACGGTGAGCAGTTCTTC.

The genes are TRBV4-1 and TRBJ1-3, with 7 positions matching TRBD1. Germline assignment: CDR1 MGHRA and CDR2 YSYEKL. The CDR3 sequence is 16 residues long. V shed 0 bases, J shed 0 bases, and the junction held 2 bases outside the gene matches. The CDR3 DNA is TGCGCCAGCAGCCAAGACAGGGGGTCCTCTGGAAACACCATATATTTT. Translation: CASSQDRGSSGNTIYF.

As concerns this clonotype: One end of the junction is discordant with germline, which a read error may explain. CDR3 sequence: CTSSFYPNTEAFF. The CDR3 coding sequence is TGTACCAGCAGTTTCTATCCGAACACTGAAGCTTTCTTT. The chain has TRBV12-3 or TRBV12-4 and TRBJ1-1, with no clear D. CDR3 length: 13 residues.

This chain's CDR3 is CASSLGDYFNEQFF. The CDR3 DNA reads TGCGCCAGCAGCTTGGGGGACTACTTCAATGAGCAGTTCTTC. The genes are TRBV5-1 and TRBJ2-1; 7 bases map to TRBD2. Germline V gene lookup returns CDR1 SGHRS and CDR2 YFSETQ. Trimming took 0 bases from V and 6 from J; bases not matched to a gene: 3. The CDR3 runs 14 residues.

This chain uses TRBV20-1 with TRBJ2-3; TRBD1 matches at 9 bases. This CDR3 has 15 amino acids. The V gene's germline CDR1 is DFQATT and CDR2 SNEGSKA (reference sequence). The V segment lost 5 bases and the J segment 0 bases; nucleotides outside the gene matches: 6. The CDR3 region is CSARHGQGSTDTQYF. The CDR3 region has the DNA TGCAGTGCTCGTCACGGACAGGGGAGCACAGATACGCAGTATTTT.

The V call is TRBV5-6, the J call TRBJ2-3, with a possible D match to TRBD1 (6 bases). Deletions cut 3 bases from V and 1 base from J, with 15 bases between. This CDR3 is 16 amino acids long. Looked up from germline, CDR1 is SGHDT and CDR2 is YYEEEE. The DNA for the CDR3 is TGTGCCAGCAGCTCCCGCCAGGGGATTCGCACAGATACGCAGTATTTT. Protein: CASSSRQGIRTDTQYF.

The gene calls are TRBV9 and TRBJ2-1; either TRBD1 or TRBD2 may fit D (6 bases each). Germline CDR1 reads SGDLS; CDR2 reads YYNGEE. The CDR3 contains 15 residues. The V end was cut by 4 bases, the J end by 7 bases, with 18 bases between. The DNA for the CDR3 is TGTGCCAGCAGCACCGGACATTTAGGGGGGAATGAGCAGTTCTTC. It encodes CASSTGHLGGNEQFF.

In its sample, this clonotype was seen a few times. The chain recombines TRBV7-9 with TRBJ2-7, with 11 positions matching TRBD2. With 11 bases clipped from V and 11 bases from J, the junction kept 14 bases outside the gene matches. CDR1 and CDR2 from the germline V gene are SEHNR and FQNEAQ (reference sequence). This CDR3 has 13 amino acids. In nucleotides, the CDR3 is TGTGCCTCCCTGGGGACTAGCGGACCTCGAGAGTACTTC. This sequence encodes CASLGTSGPREYF.

The J gene is TRBJ2-7, the V gene TRBV2, with 11 bases lining up with TRBD1. This CDR3 region has 13 residues. The V segment lost 3 bases and the J segment 10 bases; nucleotides outside the gene matches: 5. In germline, CDR1 is SNHLY, CDR2 FYNNEI. The CDR3: CASSDGTGGTQYF. In DNA form, the CDR3 reads TGTGCCAGCAGTGATGGGACAGGGGGAACCCAGTACTTC.

This clonotype occurred a few times. The chain joins TRBV7-8 to TRBJ1-2; weak D call: TRBD1 (6 bases). The CDR3 has 13 amino acids. Germline V gene data show CDR1 as SGHVS and CDR2 as FQNEAQ. V was cut by 1 base and J by 7 bases, with 10 bases left in between. This CDR3 reads CASSLGGGLGYTF. In DNA, the CDR3 is TGTGCCAGCAGCTTAGGGGGGGGGCTTGGCTACACCTTC.

The rearrangement joins TRBV27 to TRBJ2-5; 11 nucleotides line up with TRBD2. Trimming took 5 bases from V and 5 from J; bases not matched to a gene: 7. The CDR3 totals 15 residues. The germline V gene has CDR1 MNHEY and CDR2 SMNVEV (reference sequence). CDR3 sequence (DNA): TGTGCCAGCAGTCCCTATAGCGGGAGGGCGGAGACCCAGTACTTC. This sequence encodes CASSPYSGRAETQYF.

This clonotype was seen a single time. A read error may account for a junction end that differs from germline. This rearrangement joins TRBV10-3 to TRBJ2-5; D is possibly TRBD1 (5 bases). There are 16 residues in the CDR3. CDR1 is ENHRY, CDR2 SYGVKD, per germline. The CDR3 region is CAISPSEGANQKTQYF. The CDR3 DNA reads as TGTGCCATCAGCCCCTCCGAAGGGGCAAACCAAAAGACCCAGTACTTC.

This clonotype has only a few counts. This sequence joins TRBV4-1 and TRBJ2-7, with TRBD2 as a possible D gene (6 bases). The ends were cut back, 3 bases at V and 6 bases at J, with 9 bases in the middle. CDR3 size: 12 residues. CDR1 MGHRA and CDR2 YSYEKL come from the germline V gene. The CDR3 region is CASSHLGGEQYF. CDR3 sequence (DNA): TGCGCCAGCAGCCACCTGGGGGGCGAGCAGTACTTC.

V and J are TRBV28 and TRBJ2-4; 11 nucleotides agree with TRBD1. The better agreement between TRBJ2-5 and the DNA end casts doubt on the J call. The CDR3 covers 17 residues. The germline CDR1 and CDR2 sequences are MDHEN and SYDVKM. For the CDR3, the DNA is TGTGCCAGCAGTTTGGCCGGGACAGGGGGTTTGCAAGAGACCCAGTACTTC. Its translation: CASSLAGTGGLQETQYF.

The J gene is TRBJ2-7, the V gene TRBV2; TRBD1 might be the D (6 bases). This CDR3 has 14 amino acids. CDR1 is SNHLY, CDR2 FYNNEI, per germline. Trimming took off 7 bases at V and 0 bases at J, with 13 bases between the two ends. The CDR3 sequence: CASTGTRSSYEQYF. The CDR3 DNA sequence: TGTGCCAGCACAGGGACAAGAAGCTCCTACGAGCAGTACTTC.

This clonotype was recorded at least ten times. The V and J genes are TRBV20-1 and TRBJ1-2, with 7 bases identical to TRBD1. In germline, CDR1 is DFQATT, CDR2 SNEGSKA (reference sequence). Losses at the gene ends were 5 bases for V and 2 bases for J; bases not matched to a gene: 2. This CDR3 comprises 12 residues. The CDR3 DNA sequence: TGCAGTGCTGGGGGACAGAACTATGGCTACACCTTC. It yields the protein CSAGGQNYGYTF.

This clonotype was found many times. CDR3 in DNA: TGTGCCAGCAGCTCCCGGACAGGGGCCTACGAGCAGTACTTC. Its protein product is CASSSRTGAYEQYF. The rearrangement uses TRBV4-2 and TRBJ2-7; 9 bases align to TRBD1. The CDR3 consists of 14 residues. Germline CDR1 reads LGHNA; CDR2 reads YNFKEQ. V was pared by 5 bases and J by 2 bases, with 4 bases of the junction left unmatched.

This clonotype was counted only a few times. This chain connects TRBV2 to TRBJ1-6; D unclear. The ends were cut back, 7 bases at V and 0 bases at J, with 10 bases in the middle. Germline V gives CDR1 SNHLY, CDR2 FYNNEI. This CDR3 is 15 amino acids long. The CDR3 reads CASTKESSYNSPLHF. The CDR3 region has the DNA TGTGCCAGCACTAAGGAGAGCTCCTATAATTCACCCCTCCACTTT.